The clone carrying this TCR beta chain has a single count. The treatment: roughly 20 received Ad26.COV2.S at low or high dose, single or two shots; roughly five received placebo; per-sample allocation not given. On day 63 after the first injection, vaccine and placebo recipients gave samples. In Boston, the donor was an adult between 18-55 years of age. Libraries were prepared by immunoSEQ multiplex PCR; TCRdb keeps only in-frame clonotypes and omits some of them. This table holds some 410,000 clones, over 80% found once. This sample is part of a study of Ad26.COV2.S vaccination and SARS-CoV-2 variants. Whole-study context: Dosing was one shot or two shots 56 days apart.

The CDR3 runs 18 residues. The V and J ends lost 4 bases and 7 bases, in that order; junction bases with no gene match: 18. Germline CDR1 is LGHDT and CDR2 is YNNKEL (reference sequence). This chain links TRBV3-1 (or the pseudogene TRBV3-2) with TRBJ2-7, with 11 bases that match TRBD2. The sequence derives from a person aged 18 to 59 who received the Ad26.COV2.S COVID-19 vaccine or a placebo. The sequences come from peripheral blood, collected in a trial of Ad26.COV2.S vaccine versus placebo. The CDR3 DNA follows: TGTGCCAGCAGCCGCCCGAAGGGGGGGATAGCGGGGGGGACAGAGCAGTACTTC. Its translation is CASSRPKGGIAGGTEQYF.